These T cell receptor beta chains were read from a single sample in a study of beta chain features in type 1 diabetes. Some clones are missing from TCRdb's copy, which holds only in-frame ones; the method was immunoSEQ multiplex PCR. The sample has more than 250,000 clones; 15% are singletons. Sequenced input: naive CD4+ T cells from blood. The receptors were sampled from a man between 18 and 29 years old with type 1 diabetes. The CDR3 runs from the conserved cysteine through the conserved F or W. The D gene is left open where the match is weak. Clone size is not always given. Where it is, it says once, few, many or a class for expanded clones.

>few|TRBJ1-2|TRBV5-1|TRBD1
CASIPVGTGSLNYGYTF
TGCGCCAGCATCCCGGTCGGGACAGGGTCCCTTAACTATGGCTACACCTTC
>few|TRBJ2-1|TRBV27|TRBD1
CASRGPGQIYNEQFF
TGTGCCAGCAGAGGACCGGGACAGATTTACAATGAGCAGTTCTTC
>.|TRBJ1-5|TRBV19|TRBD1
CASSIDMGQGLAPQHF
TGTGCCAGTAGTATCGATATGGGACAGGGTTTAGCGCCCCAGCATTTT
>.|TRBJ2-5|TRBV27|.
CASSLLAGSRQGTQYF
TGTGCCAGCAGTTTATTAGCGGGGAGCCGACAGGGGACCCAGTACTTC
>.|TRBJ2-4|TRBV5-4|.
CASSQPQGANIQYF
TGTGCCAGCAGCCAACCACAGGGAGCGAACATTCAGTACTTC
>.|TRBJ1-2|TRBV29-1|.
CSVSNSMTGSYGYTF
TGCAGCGTTTCCAATTCGATGACAGGTAGCTATGGCTACACCTTC
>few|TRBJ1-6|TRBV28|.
CASSSGGGPLHF
TGTGCCAGCAGTTCTGGGGGGGGACCCCTCCACTTT
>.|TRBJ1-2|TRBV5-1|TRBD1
CASSYGTANYGYTF
TGCGCCAGCAGCTACGGGACAGCTAACTATGGCTACACCTTC
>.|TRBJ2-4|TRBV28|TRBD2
CASSSTSAEYF
TGTGCCAGCAGTTCGACTAGCGCTGAGTACTTC
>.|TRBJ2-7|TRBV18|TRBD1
CASSPRAGGAYEQYF
TGTGCCAGCTCACCACGGGCAGGGGGTGCCTACGAGCAGTACTTC
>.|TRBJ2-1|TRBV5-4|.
CASSRELRPDEQFF
TGTGCCAGCAGCAGAGAGCTGCGGCCCGATGAGCAGTTCTTC
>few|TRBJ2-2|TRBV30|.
CAWKRLVNTGELFF
TGTGCCTGGAAGCGACTCGTAAACACCGGGGAGCTGTTTTTT
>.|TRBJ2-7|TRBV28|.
CASSQTGYEQYF
TGTGCCAGCAGCCAGACAGGTTACGAGCAGTACTTC
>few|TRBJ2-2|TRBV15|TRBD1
CATSRWTGDTGELFF
TGTGCCACCAGCAGATGGACAGGGGACACCGGGGAGCTGTTTTTT
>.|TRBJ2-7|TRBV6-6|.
CASSYSLARIGEQYF
TGTGCCAGCAGTTACTCGCTAGCGAGAATTGGGGAGCAGTACTTC
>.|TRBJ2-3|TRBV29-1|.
CSVTPAGGTDTQYF
TGCAGCGTTACGCCTGCAGGGGGCACAGATACGCAGTATTTT
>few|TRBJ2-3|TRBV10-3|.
CAISATDTQYF
TGTGCCATCAGTGCGACAGATACGCAGTATTTT
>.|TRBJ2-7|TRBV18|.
CASSLEGDEQYF
TGTGCCAGCTCCCTCGAGGGGGATGAGCAGTACTTC
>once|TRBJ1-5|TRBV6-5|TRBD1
CASSLQGANQPQHF
TGTGCCAGCAGTTTACAGGGGGCGAACCAGCCCCAGCATTTT
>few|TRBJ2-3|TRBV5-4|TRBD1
CASSWDGQGTDTQYF
TGTGCCAGCAGTTGGGACGGACAGGGCACAGATACGCAGTATTTT
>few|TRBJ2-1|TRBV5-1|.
CASTTWGEYEQFF
TGCGCCAGCACCACATGGGGAGAGTATGAGCAGTTCTTC
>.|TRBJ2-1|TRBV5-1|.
CASSLASVTDNEQFF
TGCGCCAGCAGCTTGGCTAGCGTAACCGACAATGAGCAGTTCTTC
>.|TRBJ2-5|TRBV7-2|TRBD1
CASSSQTGQETQYF
TGTGCCAGCAGCTCCCAGACAGGGCAAGAGACCCAGTACTTC
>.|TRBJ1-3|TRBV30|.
CAWSPSGNTIYF
TGTGCCTGGTCTCCTTCTGGAAACACCATATATTTT
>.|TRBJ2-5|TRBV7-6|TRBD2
CASSLDLASGAQETQYF
TGTGCCAGCAGCTTAGATTTGGCCAGCGGGGCGCAAGAGACCCAGTACTTC
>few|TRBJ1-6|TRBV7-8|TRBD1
CASSSTGQNFSPLHF
TGTGCCAGCAGCTCCACGGGACAGAATTTTTCACCCCTCCACTTT
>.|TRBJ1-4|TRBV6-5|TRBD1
CASSSGQGAEKLFF
TGTGCCAGCAGTTCGGGACAGGGGGCAGAAAAACTGTTTTTT
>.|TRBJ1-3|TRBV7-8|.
CASSVSSGNTIYF
TGTGCCAGCAGTGTTAGCTCTGGAAACACCATATATTTT